The rows below give T cell receptor beta chains drawn from one sample of a study of cytomegalovirus exposure and HLA in healthy donors. Sequencing used immunoSEQ multiplex PCR; TCRdb keeps in-frame clones, though not all of them. The sample has some 120,000 clones, around 82% seen once. What was sequenced was PBMCs. These receptors all come from a middle-aged man in good health and CMV-seronegative. Each CDR3 is given without its conserved first and last residue. The D gene is left open where the match is weak. Size is stated for part of the rows, as once, few or many counts, or as a class when the clone is expanded.

j_call cdr3_length clone_size d_call v_call cdr3_aa
TRBJ1-6 14 - TRBD1 TRBV7-2 ASRPPRTGYNSPLH
TRBJ2-2 11 once - TRBV18 ASSPSRNGELF
TRBJ1-3 13 - TRBD1 TRBV5-4 ASSFDREIGNTIY
TRBJ1-5 12 - TRBD1 TRBV27 ASSLQGANQPQH
TRBJ1-1 9 - - TRBV30 AWSLLGEAF
TRBJ2-3 11 few - TRBV9 ASSVTPGDTQY
TRBJ2-5 12 - - TRBV5-4 ASSFRGPEETQY
TRBJ1-2 12 - - TRBV19 ASSRLGGNYGYT
TRBJ1-2 12 - - TRBV6-5 ASSPGLVSYGYT
TRBJ2-2 10 - - TRBV30 AWSFRGGELF
TRBJ1-1 8 few - TRBV6-1 ASTLYEAF
TRBJ2-3 12 few TRBD2 TRBV30 AWNSGGGGSTQY
TRBJ1-2 12 - - TRBV19 ASSTRDNIRGYT
TRBJ1-2 10 - - TRBV27 ASWGGNYGYT
TRBJ1-6 12 - - TRBV2 ASSVGRGNSPLH
TRBJ2-7 11 - - TRBV6-5 ASTTHRGNEQY
TRBJ1-1 11 - - TRBV7-9 ASTKQVNTEAF
TRBJ1-3 14 - - TRBV4-3 ASSQDYLLSGNTIY
TRBJ2-7 13 - TRBD1 TRBV4-1 ASSLGQGGYYEQY
TRBJ2-1 13 - TRBD2 TRBV4-1 ASSQGYSGNNEQF
- 12 once TRBD1 TRBV14 ASSLGQGFSEQY
TRBJ2-2 14 - - TRBV18 ASSPLRQGNTGELF
TRBJ1-1 11 - - TRBV4-2 ASSQVGLRTAF
TRBJ2-5 14 few - TRBV10-3 AISESTGGQAGTQY
TRBJ1-2 12 few - TRBV5-6 ASSPGRGKGGYT
TRBJ1-6 14 - - TRBV7-2 ASSRGRRIYNSPLH
TRBJ1-2 11 - TRBD1 TRBV5-6 ASSYRGYYGYT
TRBJ1-5 12 - - TRBV18 ASSLGARGQPQH
TRBJ1-1 15 - TRBD1 TRBV19 ASSIFQQGQKNTEAF
TRBJ2-5 13 - TRBD1 TRBV4-3 ASSQGTGDRETQY
TRBJ2-5 15 - - TRBV4-1 ASSQEEAGKIRETQY
TRBJ2-1 13 - - TRBV6-1 ASSIDSWATGEQF
TRBJ2-2 12 - - TRBV2 ASSVEQNTGELF
TRBJ1-4 13 - TRBD1 TRBV5-1 ASSWGQGSAEKLF
TRBJ2-7 13 - - TRBV7-2 ASSLARDMGGYKY
TRBJ2-3 12 - - TRBV27 ASSLARASDTQY
TRBJ2-1 13 - TRBD1 TRBV27 ASSLVGTGHNEQF
TRBJ2-3 12 - TRBD1 TRBV9 ASSARGRTDTQY
TRBJ1-1 9 once - TRBV7-9 ASSPLTEAF
TRBJ1-2 10 - - TRBV6-5 ATSGGRGGYT
TRBJ1-6 12 - - TRBV5-1 ASSPPDSNSPLH
TRBJ1-2 10 - - TRBV19 ATNPSGYGYT
TRBJ1-1 13 - - TRBV13 ASSLYSGGGTEAF
TRBJ1-5 15 - TRBD1 TRBV10-3 AISDGQGRRSNQPQH
TRBJ1-6 12 - - TRBV11-2 ASSLGQSATPLH
TRBJ2-1 10 - - TRBV7-2 ASSPVAKEQF
TRBJ1-1 13 - - TRBV7-9 ASSPSGGLNTEAF
TRBJ1-2 11 once - TRBV25-1 ASSVTAWDGYT
TRBJ2-3 13 - TRBD2 TRBV9 ASSVSGRNTDTQY
TRBJ1-5 13 - - TRBV7-9 ASSLAGDSNQPQH
TRBJ1-1 10 - - TRBV7-9 ASSLLIAEAF
- 11 once - TRBV4-1 ASSGGQFYEQY
TRBJ2-1 15 - - TRBV14 ASSRAGDPSSYNEQF
TRBJ1-1 15 few - TRBV10-3 AISEGRGAGMNTEAF
TRBJ1-2 11 - - TRBV18 ASSRGATYGYT
TRBJ2-2 13 - - TRBV28 ASRKGLTETGELF
TRBJ2-5 13 - - TRBV6-1 ASRFTGFGQETQY
TRBJ2-3 12 once - TRBV6-5 ASSPGDSTDTQY
TRBJ1-2 12 - TRBD1 TRBV7-9 ASSLKDRVGGYT